Below are 11 T cell receptor beta chains sequenced from a single sample in a study of T-cell memory formation after mild COVID-19. TCRdb reanalysed the 5' RACE reads using MiXCR and keeps one entry per CDR3 protein. The sample records approximately 250,000 distinct CDR3 sequences, roughly 17% being singletons. Sample: PBMCs or a T cell subset sorted from them (not recorded which). Every receptor here comes from a man aged 18 to 29 who had mild COVID-19 (a few samples of this study predate the infection). Cell type and time point are not known.

The chain recombines TRBV10-1 with TRBJ2-7; no clear D. The CDR3 totals 14 residues. V was cut by 7 bases and J by 5 bases, with 18 bases left in between. CDR1 is WNHNN, CDR2 SYGVQD, per germline (reference sequence). The CDR3 DNA is TGCGCCAGCACGAGTGGCATTACGGCGGACGAGCAGTACTTC. Translated, it gives CASTSGITADEQYF.

This chain connects TRBV12-3 or TRBV12-4 to TRBJ1-5; D gene uncertain. The V gene lost 3 bases and the J gene lost 0 bases, with 6 bases spanning the gap. CDR3 size: 14 residues. CDR3 sequence: CASSLEYSNQPQHF. The CDR3 nucleotides are TGTGCCAGCAGTTTGGAATATAGCAATCAGCCCCAGCATTTT.

This clonotype was recorded many times. The chain employs TRBV28 and TRBJ1-2; D possibly corresponds to TRBD1 (6 bases). CDR3 length: 12 amino acids. Looked up from germline, CDR1 is MDHEN and CDR2 is SYDVKM. Trimming took 8 bases from V and 2 from J, leaving 9 bases between them. The CDR3 loop is CASEDRNYGYTF. The CDR3 DNA reads TGTGCCAGCGAAGACAGGAACTATGGCTACACCTTC.

The sample holds a few counts of this clonotype. J is TRBJ1-3 and V is TRBV12-3 or TRBV12-4, with no clear D. V lost 8 bases to trimming and J lost 6 bases, with 17 bases between them. The CDR3 totals 14 residues. The CDR3 reads CASSETWTENTIYF. DNA of the CDR3: TGTGCCAGCTCGGAGACCTGGACGGAAAACACCATATATTTT.

V is TRBV12-3 or TRBV12-4 and J is TRBJ1-1; 8 nucleotides match TRBD1. The CDR3 is 16 residues long. With V trimmed by 6 bases and J by 1 base, 10 bases remained unmatched. The CDR3 sequence is CASSPGQGGKNTEAFF. The CDR3 bases are TGTGCCAGCAGCCCCGGACAGGGAGGGAAGAACACTGAAGCTTTCTTT.

This chain links TRBV7-3 with TRBJ1-4; 7 nucleotides agree with TRBD1. The CDR3 length is 16 residues. V lost 2 bases and J lost 5; bases outside the gene matches: 8. CDR1 is SGHTA and CDR2 is FQGTGA in the germline V gene. The CDR3: CASSLEPGQTNEKLFF. DNA of the CDR3: TGTGCCAGCAGCTTAGAACCGGGACAGACGAATGAAAAACTGTTTTTT.

The V call is TRBV3-1, the J call TRBJ2-3, with 11 bases fitting TRBD2. This CDR3 is 17 amino acids long. Unmatched junction bases numbered 8, after V lost 4 bases and J lost 2 bases. The germline V gene encodes CDR1 LGHDT and CDR2 YNNKEL (reference sequence). The CDR3 loop is CASSPTSGATLTDTQYF. The DNA of the CDR3 is TGTGCCAGCAGCCCGACTAGCGGGGCTACGCTCACAGATACGCAGTATTTT.

This clonotype was seen a handful of times. V gene TRBV4-3 combines with J gene TRBJ2-3, with D uncertain. CDR1 LGHNA and CDR2 YSLEER come from the germline V gene. Trimming removed 0 bases from V and 2 bases from J, with 6 bases in between. The CDR3 loop spans 14 amino acids. CDR3 DNA: TGCGCCAGCAGCCAAGATGATGACACAGATACGCAGTATTTT. Translated: CASSQDDDTDTQYF.

This clonotype has more than one count but fewer than ten. V is TRBV7-2 and J is TRBJ2-1; 10 nucleotides match TRBD1. V shed 7 bases and J 7 bases; nucleotides not matched to a gene: 10. The CDR3 totals 15 residues. Per germline, CDR1 SGHTA and CDR2 FQGNSA. CDR3 sequence reads: CASTPDRGRENEQFF. The CDR3 nucleotides are TGTGCCAGCACCCCCGACAGGGGGCGCGAGAATGAGCAGTTCTTC. The entire variable domain, with the rest obtained from reference TRBV7-2 and TRBJ2-1, is as follows: GAGVSQSPSNKVTEKGKDVELRCDPISGHTALYWYRQSLGQGLEFLIYFQGNSAPDKSGLPSDRFSAERTGGSVSTLTIQRTQQEDSAVYLCASTPDRGRENEQFFGPGTRLTVL.

This clonotype was observed a few times. The V call is TRBV15, the J call TRBJ2-1; D assignment may be TRBD1 or TRBD2 (7 bases each). Looked up from germline, CDR1 is LNHNV and CDR2 is YYDKDF (reference sequence). CDR3 length equals 14 residues. Trimming removed 5 bases from V and 7 bases from J, with 15 bases in between. In DNA, the CDR3 is TGTGCCACCAGCTCCGGGACAGCGGGGAATGAGCAGTTCTTC. This codes for CATSSGTAGNEQFF.

This chain connects TRBV20-1 to TRBJ2-5; unclear D gene. The CDR3 has 13 amino acids. V was trimmed by 1 base and J by 0 bases, leaving 6 bases between them. Germline-derived CDR1 and CDR2 are DFQATT and SNEGSKA (reference sequence). The CDR3 spells CSARGVDQETQYF. As DNA, the CDR3 is TGCAGTGCTAGAGGGGTCGACCAAGAGACCCAGTACTTC.